This T cell receptor beta chain was sequenced for a study of technical replicates of blood from several donors. The CDR3 runs to 16 residues. V was clipped by 4 bases and J by 3 bases; unmatched bases: 7. CDR1 MNHEY and CDR2 SMNVEV come from the germline V gene (reference sequence). Assay used: immunoSEQ multiplex PCR; TCRdb lists only in-frame clones, some missing. The sample has tens of thousands of clones; approximately 93% are singletons. The rearrangement joins TRBV27 to TRBJ2-2; 8 bases align to TRBD2. Material: T cells isolated from PBMCs. This TCR was sampled from a human donor in good health. The CDR3 DNA follows: TGTGCCAGCAGTTCAAGACTAGCGCCTTACACCGGGGAGCTGTTTTTT. The encoded protein is CASSSRLAPYTGELFF.